This T cell receptor (beta chain) was sequenced in a study of cytomegalovirus exposure and HLA in healthy donors. Sequencing was performed with immunoSEQ multiplex PCR; in TCRdb, only in-frame clones are kept and a portion is missing. Here the sample spans fewer than 250,000 clones, around 86% being singletons. V shed 7 bases and J 4 bases; nucleotides not matched to a gene: 7. The CDR3 loop spans 13 amino acids. CDR1 is MNHEY and CDR2 is SVGAGI in the germline V gene. The sample taken for sequencing was PBMCs. The V call is TRBV6-5, the J call TRBJ2-7; 7 bases agree with TRBD1. This sequence originates from a woman aged 18 to 35 in good health and CMV-seropositive. The CDR3 region has the DNA TGTGCCAGCACAACCGGGACAGAGTACGAGCAGTACTTC. It is translated as CASTTGTEYEQYF.